This paragraph reports one T cell receptor (beta chain). This clonotype appeared a few times. Its specific antigen is unknown. No per-base quality is available; no much larger clone lies one base away. The reads were generated on an Illumina HiSeq 2500. Quantitative 5'-RACE with molecular barcodes was the method used to prepare the TCR beta libraries. As for the original processing: Disease-linked TCR variants were identified with a new computational method built on a probabilistic model of VDJ rearrangement. The public reads were run again by TCRdb, first through fastp at Q25 and then through MiXCR, and only productive beta chains were kept. Every CDR3 protein is listed once, alongside the most common genes and DNA of its rows. The V and J calls, along with clone size, are taken from TCRdb and not from the paper's own processing. The sample profile shows about 250,000 distinct CDR3 sequences; under 35% of them were found once. The top ten hold around 4.2% of the sample.

Ends trimmed: V by 0 bases, J by 3 bases; bases unmatched to a gene: 1. The CDR3 spans 16 residues, from the cysteine through the phenylalanine. Only the CDR3 part of the read is kept: 48 bases, read in frame from the first base. The germline V gene provides CDR1 MRHNA and CDR2 SNTAGT. The data were obtained in a study of CD8 T cells in ankylosing spondylitis (dated by TCRdb to the late 2010s). Regarding the complete study: The study profiled T cell receptor beta repertoires in healthy donors and ankylosing spondylitis patients to find disease-linked TCR variants. The full study cohort was made up of about two dozen ankylosing spondylitis patients and 95 to 130 healthy donors. Samples of peripheral blood were taken, and for ankylosing spondylitis patients, synovial fluid was collected as well. The paper's findings and limits, for the study overall: A CD8+ phenotype was shown by the disease-linked clones, which were found at relatively low frequencies in peripheral blood. Some motif variants had previously been reported in the synovial fluid and blood of reactive arthritis patients, which suggests shared mechanisms of disease initiation. Significant enrichment of the disease-linked clones was reported in matched synovial fluid samples from ankylosing spondylitis patients. Blood from ankylosing spondylitis patients appeared to be characterized by a TCR beta motif made up of several highly homologous amino acid variants.

The sequence is built from TRBV6-4 and TRBJ2-6, with 8 bases aligning to TRBD2. The TCR was taken from a male donor with ankylosing spondylitis or in good health (not recorded which). The specimen was blood, either unsorted or a sorted T cell fraction (not recorded which). The sequenced DNA: TGTGCCAGCAGTGACTCTAGCGGGGTTGGGGCCAACGTCCTGACTTTC. It translates to CASSDSSGVGANVLTF.